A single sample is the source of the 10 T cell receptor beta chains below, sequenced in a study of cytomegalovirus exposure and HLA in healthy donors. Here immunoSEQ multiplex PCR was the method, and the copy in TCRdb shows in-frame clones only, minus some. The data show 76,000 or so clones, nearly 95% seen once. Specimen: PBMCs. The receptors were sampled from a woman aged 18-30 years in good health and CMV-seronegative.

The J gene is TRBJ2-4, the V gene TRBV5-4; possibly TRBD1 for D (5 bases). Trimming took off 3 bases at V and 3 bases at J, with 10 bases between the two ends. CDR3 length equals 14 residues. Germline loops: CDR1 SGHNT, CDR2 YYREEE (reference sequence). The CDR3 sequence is CASSSQTDKNIQYF. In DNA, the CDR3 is TGTGCCAGCAGCTCTCAGACAGACAAAAACATTCAGTACTTC.

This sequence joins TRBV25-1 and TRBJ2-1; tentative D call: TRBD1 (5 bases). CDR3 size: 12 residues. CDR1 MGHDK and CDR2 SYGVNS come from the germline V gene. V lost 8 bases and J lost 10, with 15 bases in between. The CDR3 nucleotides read TGTGCCAGCCAGAAAGGGGCTCTCGAGCAGTTCTTC. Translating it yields CASQKGALEQFF. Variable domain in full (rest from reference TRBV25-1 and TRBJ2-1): EADIYQTPRYLVIGTGKKITLECSQTMGHDKMYWYQQDPGMELHLIHYSYGVNSTEKGDLSSESTVSRIRTEHFPLTLESARPSHTSQYLCASQKGALEQFFGPGTRLTVL.

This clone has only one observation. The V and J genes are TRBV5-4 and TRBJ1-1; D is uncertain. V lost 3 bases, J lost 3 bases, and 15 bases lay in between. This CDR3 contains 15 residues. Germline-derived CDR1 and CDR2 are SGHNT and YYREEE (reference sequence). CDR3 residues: CASSWNEGGHTEAFF. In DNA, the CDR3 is TGTGCCAGCAGCTGGAACGAGGGAGGTCACACTGAAGCTTTCTTT.

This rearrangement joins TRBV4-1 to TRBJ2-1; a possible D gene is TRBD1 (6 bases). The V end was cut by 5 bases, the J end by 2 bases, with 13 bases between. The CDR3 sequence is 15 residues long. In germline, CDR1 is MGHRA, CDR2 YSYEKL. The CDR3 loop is CASSGMGTPYNEQFF. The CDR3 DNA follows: TGCGCCAGCAGCGGGATGGGGACACCCTACAATGAGCAGTTCTTC.

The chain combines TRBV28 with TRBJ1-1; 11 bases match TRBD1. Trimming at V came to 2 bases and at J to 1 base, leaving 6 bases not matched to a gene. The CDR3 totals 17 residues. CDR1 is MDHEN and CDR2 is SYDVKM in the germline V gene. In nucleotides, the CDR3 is TGTGCCAGCAGTTTAGGGGGGACAGGGGGTCCGAACACTGAAGCTTTCTTT. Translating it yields CASSLGGTGGPNTEAFF.

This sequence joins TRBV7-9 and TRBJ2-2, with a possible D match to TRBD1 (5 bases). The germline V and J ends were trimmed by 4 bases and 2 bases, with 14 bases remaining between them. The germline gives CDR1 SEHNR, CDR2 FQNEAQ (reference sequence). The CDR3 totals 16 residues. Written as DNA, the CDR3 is TGTGCCAGCAGCTACACAGGTCGACTTAACACCGGGGAGCTGTTTTTT. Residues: CASSYTGRLNTGELFF.

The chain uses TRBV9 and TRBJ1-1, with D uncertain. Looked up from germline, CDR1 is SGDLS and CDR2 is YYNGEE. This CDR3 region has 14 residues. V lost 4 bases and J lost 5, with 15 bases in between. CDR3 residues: CASSPRPGGTEAFF. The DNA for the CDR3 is TGTGCCAGCAGCCCCAGGCCCGGAGGGACTGAAGCTTTCTTT.

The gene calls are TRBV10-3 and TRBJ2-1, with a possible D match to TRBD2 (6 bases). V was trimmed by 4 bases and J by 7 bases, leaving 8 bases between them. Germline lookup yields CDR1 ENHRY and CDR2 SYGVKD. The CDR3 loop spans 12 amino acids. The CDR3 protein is CAISGRGNEQFF. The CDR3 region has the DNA TGTGCCATCAGTGGACGGGGGAATGAGCAGTTCTTC.

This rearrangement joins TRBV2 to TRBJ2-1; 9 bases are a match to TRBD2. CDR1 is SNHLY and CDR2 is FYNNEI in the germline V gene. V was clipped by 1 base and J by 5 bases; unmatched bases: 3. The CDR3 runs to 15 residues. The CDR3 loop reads CASSEGGLADNEQFF. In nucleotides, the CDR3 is TGTGCCAGCAGTGAAGGGGGACTAGCAGACAATGAGCAGTTCTTC. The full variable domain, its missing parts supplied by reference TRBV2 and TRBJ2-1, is EPEVTQTPSHQVTQMGQEVILRCVPISNHLYFYWYRQILGQKVEFLVSFYNNEISEKSEIFDDQFSVERPDGSNFTLKIRSTKLEDSAMYFCASSEGGLADNEQFFGPGTRLTVL.

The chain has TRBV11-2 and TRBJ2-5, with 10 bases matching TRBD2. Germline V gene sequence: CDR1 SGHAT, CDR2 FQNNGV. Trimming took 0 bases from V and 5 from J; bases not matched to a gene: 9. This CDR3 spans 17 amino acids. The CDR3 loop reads CASSLDQLAGVRETQYF. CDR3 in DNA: TGTGCCAGCAGCTTAGATCAGCTAGCGGGGGTTCGTGAGACCCAGTACTTC.